The 32 T cell receptor beta chains below all came from one sample that was sequenced in a study of T cell repertoires in aging, cancer and after chemotherapy. TCR beta rearrangements were amplified from peripheral blood genomic DNA. Multiplex touch-down PCR with TRB-A/B primers amplified rearranged V-D-J TRB sequences. TCRdb passed the multiplex PCR reads through MiXCR, listing each CDR3 protein once. The sample shows some 7,000 distinct CDR3 sequences, about 30% of them seen only once. Sequencing was performed on blood. These receptors came from a human donor with a blood cancer. The donor label of this sample is uncertain.

This clonotype is labeled as medium-sized. This chain joins TRBV29-1 and TRBJ1-2, with 9 positions matching TRBD1. The CDR3 is 12 residues long. The germline V gene encodes CDR1 SQVTM and CDR2 ANQGSEA. V was pared by 5 bases and J by 7 bases, with 5 bases of the junction left unmatched. CDR3 amino acids: CSVTTGGSGYTF. The CDR3 DNA reads TGCAGCGTTACCACAGGGGGCAGTGGCTACACCTTC.

The chain employs TRBV6-5 and TRBJ2-5; D is perhaps TRBD1 or TRBD2 (5 bases each). The germline V gene has CDR1 MNHEY and CDR2 SVGAGI. The CDR3 is 15 residues long. The germline V and J ends were trimmed by 4 bases and 2 bases, with 14 bases remaining between them. CDR3 DNA sequence: TGTGCCAGCAGTTTAGGATGGGGGACGCAAGAGACCCAGTACTTC. It codes for CASSLGWGTQETQYF.

In its sample, this clonotype was seen a few times. The chain links TRBV6-1 to TRBJ2-2, with TRBD1 matching 7 bases. The CDR3 consists of 17 residues. V gave up 3 bases and J gave up 7 bases; unmatched junction bases: 14. Germline CDR1 reads MNHNS; CDR2 reads SASEGT. CDR3 amino acids: CASSELDRLFLGGELFF. The CDR3 DNA reads TGTGCCAGCAGTGAGTTGGACAGGCTCTTTTTGGGCGGGGAGCTGTTTTTT.

The V call is TRBV6-2 or TRBV6-3, the J call TRBJ2-7, with unresolved D. The CDR3 has 12 residues. The ends were cut back, 2 bases at V and 6 bases at J, with 8 bases in the middle. Germline loops: CDR1 MNHEY, CDR2 SVGEGT. Here the CDR3 DNA reads TGTGCCAGCAGTTACCCTCCACGCGAGCAGTACTTC. Protein sequence: CASSYPPREQYF.

This chain uses TRBV7-2 with TRBJ1-1; TRBD1 matches at 7 bases. Germline-derived CDR1 and CDR2 are SGHTA and FQGNSA. This CDR3 has 14 amino acids. V lost 5 bases to trimming and J lost 5 bases; unmatched junction nucleotides: 8. The CDR3 sequence: CASSPQGQGTEAFF. DNA of the CDR3: TGTGCCAGCAGCCCACAGGGGCAAGGGACTGAAGCTTTCTTT.

The CDR3 region has the DNA TGTGCCAGCAGCTTCCTTGGGGAAGCTGGCGAGCAGTACTTC. It codes for CASSFLGEAGEQYF. The V call is TRBV5-4, the J call TRBJ2-7; D gene unclear. V gave up 2 bases and J gave up 6 bases, with 15 bases separating them. Germline assignment: CDR1 SGHNT and CDR2 YYREEE (reference sequence). The CDR3 sequence is 14 residues long.

This rearrangement joins TRBV15 to TRBJ2-7, with 7 bases matching TRBD1. The V and J ends lost 1 base and 6 bases, in that order; junction bases with no gene match: 12. CDR1 and CDR2 from the germline V gene are LNHNV and YYDKDF (reference sequence). There are 16 residues in the CDR3. CDR3 in DNA: TGTGCCACCAGCAGAGGATGGGGACAGACTACTGCCGAGCAGTACTTC. This codes for CATSRGWGQTTAEQYF.

This chain links TRBV19 with TRBJ2-7, with 10 bases lining up with TRBD1. From germline, CDR1 is LNHDA and CDR2 SQIVND (reference sequence). The J segment lost 6 bases and the V segment lost 7 bases, leaving 3 bases of the junction unmatched. The CDR3 totals 12 residues. CDR3 sequence reads: CASTGTGVEQYF. The CDR3 DNA sequence: TGTGCCAGTACCGGGACAGGGGTCGAGCAGTACTTC.

The chain's CDR3 is CASSGRSGQALGELFF. CDR3 coding DNA: TGTGCCAGCAGTGGGCGGTCGGGACAGGCCTTAGGGGAGCTGTTTTTT. This chain connects TRBV6-5 to TRBJ2-2, with TRBD1 matching over 8 bases. With V trimmed by 5 bases and J by 8 bases, 13 bases remained unmatched. Germline lookup yields CDR1 MNHEY and CDR2 SVGAGI. The CDR3 runs to 16 residues.

A few counts support this clonotype. The chain has TRBV12-3 or TRBV12-4 and TRBJ2-3; the D gene is possibly TRBD2 (6 bases). V lost 5 bases, J lost 3 bases, and 9 bases lay in between. There are 13 residues in the CDR3. The CDR3 region is CASSERGTDTQYF. The CDR3 nucleotides are TGTGCCAGCAGTGAACGGGGGACAGATACGCAGTATTTT.

V is TRBV11-2 and J is TRBJ1-2; D is uncertain. CDR3 length equals 15 residues. V gave up 2 bases and J gave up 4 bases, with 14 bases separating them. Germline CDR1 SGHAT, CDR2 FQNNGV. The CDR3 is CASSLPPAATYGYTF. Written as DNA, the CDR3 is TGTGCCAGCAGCTTACCCCCGGCAGCAACCTATGGCTACACCTTC.

Many counts were recorded for this clonotype. This sequence joins TRBV12-3 or TRBV12-4 and TRBJ2-5; D not resolved. The CDR3 covers 13 residues. V was cut by 2 bases and J by 5 bases, with 9 bases left in between. The DNA for the CDR3 is TGTGCCAGCAGTTTAATGGCTCGGGAGACCCAGTACTTC. Its translation is CASSLMARETQYF.

A few counts support this clonotype. The J gene is TRBJ2-7, the V gene TRBV18; no reliable D call. The germline V and J ends were trimmed by 3 bases and 0 bases, with 9 bases remaining between them. CDR1 and CDR2 (germline): KGHSH, LQKENI. The CDR3 is 14 residues long. The CDR3 loop is CASSPPRPSYEQYF. CDR3 sequence (DNA): TGTGCCAGCTCACCCCCGCGGCCCTCCTACGAGCAGTACTTC.

The genes are TRBV12-3 or TRBV12-4 and TRBJ1-5, with D possibly being TRBD1 (5 bases). The CDR3 covers 14 residues. V shed 3 bases and J shed 7 bases, with 13 bases lying between them. In nucleotides, the CDR3 is TGTGCCAGCAGTTTCCTTAGGGGAGGGCAGCCCCAGCATTTT. Its protein is CASSFLRGGQPQHF.

The chain has TRBV18 and TRBJ1-2; TRBD1 is a possible D gene (5 bases). Trimming left V 4 bases short and J 2 bases short, with 14 bases between. Germline V gives CDR1 KGHSH, CDR2 LQKENI. This CDR3 has 15 residues. In nucleotides, the CDR3 is TGTGCCAGCTCACAGGGACGCCCGGTGAACTATGGCTACACCTTC. Its protein is CASSQGRPVNYGYTF.

The chain joins TRBV7-2 to TRBJ2-1, with 10 positions matching TRBD2. J was trimmed by 3 bases and V by 6 bases; bases with no gene match: 5. The CDR3 is 15 amino acids. In germline, CDR1 is SGHTA, CDR2 FQGNSA. CDR3 residues: CASSTSGGGYNEQFF. The DNA of the CDR3 is TGTGCCAGCAGTACCAGCGGGGGGGGCTACAATGAGCAGTTCTTC. Full variable domain (rest looked up from reference TRBV7-2 and TRBJ2-1): GAGVSQSPSNKVTEKGKDVELRCDPISGHTALYWYRQSLGQGLEFLIYFQGNSAPDKSGLPSDRFSAERTGGSVSTLTIQRTQQEDSAVYLCASSTSGGGYNEQFFGPGTRLTVL.

In its sample, this clonotype is medium-sized. J is TRBJ2-7 and V is TRBV29-1; 7 bases are shared with TRBD1. Germline V CDR1 and CDR2: SQVTM, ANQGSEA. CDR3 length equals 15 residues. J was trimmed by 7 bases and V by 6 bases; bases with no gene match: 18. CDR3 DNA: TGCAGCGTCCTGCGTAGGGGGCTTGCGGTGGAAGAGCAGTACTTC. Residues: CSVLRRGLAVEEQYF.

On this clonotype: At one end the junction does not follow the germline gene, possibly because of a read error. The CDR3 loop is CASSRAVPQRTSGGVTGELIF. CDR3 nucleotides: TGTGCCAGTAGTCGGGCGGTACCTCAACGGACTAGCGGGGGGGTTACCGGGGAGCTGATTTTT. The chain carries TRBV19 and TRBJ2-2; 15 nucleotides align to TRBD2. From germline, CDR1 is LNHDA and CDR2 SQIVND (reference sequence). The CDR3 is 21 residues long.

The chain links TRBV5-4 to TRBJ1-2; D not certain. The CDR3 has 13 amino acids. Germline V gives CDR1 SGHNT, CDR2 YYREEE (reference sequence). With 4 bases removed from V and 3 bases from J, the gap between germline ends came to 10 bases. The CDR3 DNA follows: TGTGCCAGCAGCCTGAGACAATACTATGGCTACACCTTC. This encodes CASSLRQYYGYTF.

V and J are TRBV12-3 or TRBV12-4 and TRBJ1-1; D call uncertain. Deletions cut 0 bases from V and 11 bases from J, with 10 bases between. This CDR3 region has 12 residues. The CDR3 DNA is TGTGCCAGCAGTTTAGCGAAGGGCCGGGCTTTCTTT. Amino acids: CASSLAKGRAFF.

The chain uses TRBV12-3 or TRBV12-4 and TRBJ2-7; TRBD2 aligns across 10 bases. V shed 5 bases and J 3 bases; nucleotides not matched to a gene: 13. This CDR3 has 17 amino acids. The CDR3 region is CASSKSGGVPPSYEQYF. For the CDR3, the DNA is TGTGCCAGCAGTAAAAGCGGGGGGGTTCCTCCCAGCTACGAGCAGTACTTC.

This clonotype has only a few counts. The gene calls are TRBV24-1 and TRBJ2-6; possibly TRBD1 for D (6 bases). Trimming shortened V by 9 bases and J by 0 bases, and 14 bases separated the two germline ends. The V gene's germline CDR1 is KGHDR and CDR2 SFDVKD. The CDR3 covers 16 residues. CDR3 protein: CATAGAPYSGANVLTF. CDR3 bases: TGTGCCACCGCAGGGGCCCCTTACTCTGGGGCCAACGTCCTGACTTTC.

The chain uses TRBV20-1 and TRBJ1-2; D is possibly TRBD1 (5 bases). Per germline, CDR1 DFQATT and CDR2 SNEGSKA (reference sequence). The CDR3 runs 16 residues. V lost 4 bases to trimming and J lost 6 bases, with 24 bases between them. The CDR3 protein is CSATNPTGAGSHGYTF. The CDR3 DNA reads as TGCAGTGCTACAAACCCAACAGGTGCGGGATCCCATGGCTACACCTTC.

Only a few counts were recorded for this clonotype. The chain uses TRBV19 and TRBJ1-1; 7 bases map to TRBD1. The germline V gene encodes CDR1 LNHDA and CDR2 SQIVND (reference sequence). V lost 9 bases and J lost 4; bases outside the gene matches: 11. The CDR3 has 14 residues. The CDR3 bases are TGTGCCAGCCAGAGAGCAGGGGGAAGCACTGAAGCTTTCTTT. This sequence encodes CASQRAGGSTEAFF.

This clonotype was recorded many times. This sequence joins TRBV29-1 and TRBJ2-1, with 11 bases matching TRBD2. The CDR3 length is 16 residues. Germline assignment: CDR1 SQVTM and CDR2 ANQGSEA. Losses at the gene ends were 1 base for V and 7 bases for J; bases not matched to a gene: 9. CDR3 sequence reads: CSVEGLAGGRGNEQFF. CDR3 sequence (DNA): TGCAGCGTTGAAGGCCTAGCGGGGGGCCGGGGGAATGAGCAGTTCTTC.

This chain connects TRBV30 to TRBJ2-1; 9 positions match TRBD2. V gave up 0 bases and J gave up 8 bases; unmatched junction bases: 8. Per germline, CDR1 GTSNPN and CDR2 SVGIG (reference sequence). This CDR3 contains 15 residues. The CDR3 nucleotides read TGTGCCTGGAGTGTGGGCGGGGGGGCCACCGATGAGCAGTTCTTC. Amino acid sequence: CAWSVGGGATDEQFF.

As for this clonotype: A much larger clone differs from this one at a single base, so this may be a read error. No conserved phenylalanine or tryptophan is present at the end of the CDR3, so a read error is the likely explanation. The chain carries TRBV6-5 and TRBJ2-3; 7 nucleotides agree with TRBD2. The length of the CDR3 is 15 residues. The V gene's germline CDR1 is MNHEY and CDR2 SVGAGI. V shed 8 bases and J 2 bases; nucleotides not matched to a gene: 10. Here the CDR3 reads CASGFRGEPTDTQYL. CDR3 bases: TGTGCCAGCGGGTTCCGGGGGGAACCCACAGATACGCAGTATTTG.

In its sample, this clonotype was seen a few times. This sequence joins TRBV27 and TRBJ2-1; 12 bases are shared with TRBD2. Germline CDR1 reads MNHEY; CDR2 reads SMNVEV (reference sequence). With 2 bases clipped from V and 9 bases from J, the junction kept 8 bases outside the gene matches. This CDR3 region has 16 residues. CDR3 sequence (DNA): TGTGCCAGCAGTTTACTTCTAGCGGGGGGGCCCAGTGAGCAGTTCTTC. It codes for CASSLLLAGGPSEQFF.

This clonotype was counted between two and nine times. The V gene is TRBV18, the J gene TRBJ1-1; D is perhaps TRBD1 (6 bases). The V end lost 1 base, the J end lost 6 bases, and 15 bases lay between the germline ends. Germline V gene lookup returns CDR1 KGHSH and CDR2 LQKENI. The CDR3 loop spans 15 amino acids. CDR3 in amino acids: CASSPQPGGEAEAFF. CDR3 in DNA: TGTGCCAGCTCACCACAACCCGGGGGCGAGGCTGAAGCTTTCTTT.

The chain uses TRBV6-2 or TRBV6-3 and TRBJ1-5; D gene unclear. V was cut by 8 bases and J by 2 bases, with 7 bases left in between. The CDR3 is 12 residues long. Germline V lookup: CDR1 MNHEY, CDR2 SVGEGT. The CDR3 protein is CASADGNQPQHF. CDR3 nucleotides: TGTGCCAGCGCCGACGGCAATCAGCCCCAGCATTTT.

Turning to this clonotype: The junction shows a germline mismatch at one end, possibly a read error. The chain joins TRBV6-2 or TRBV6-3 to TRBJ1-1, with 8 nucleotides matching TRBD1. The CDR3 extends over 14 amino acids. Per germline, CDR1 MNHEY and CDR2 SVGEGT. CDR3 amino acids: CAGSKTGTGGKAFF. CDR3 nucleotides: TGTGCCGGCAGCAAGACCGGGACAGGAGGGAAAGCTTTCTTT.

The chain uses TRBV7-9 and TRBJ2-5, with D unclear. CDR3 length: 16 residues. Looked up from germline, CDR1 is SEHNR and CDR2 is FQNEAQ (reference sequence). Trimming left V 1 base short and J 0 bases short, with 12 bases between. Here the CDR3 reads CASSLVARPYQETQYF. CDR3 DNA sequence: TGTGCCAGCAGCTTAGTGGCACGCCCGTACCAAGAGACCCAGTACTTC.